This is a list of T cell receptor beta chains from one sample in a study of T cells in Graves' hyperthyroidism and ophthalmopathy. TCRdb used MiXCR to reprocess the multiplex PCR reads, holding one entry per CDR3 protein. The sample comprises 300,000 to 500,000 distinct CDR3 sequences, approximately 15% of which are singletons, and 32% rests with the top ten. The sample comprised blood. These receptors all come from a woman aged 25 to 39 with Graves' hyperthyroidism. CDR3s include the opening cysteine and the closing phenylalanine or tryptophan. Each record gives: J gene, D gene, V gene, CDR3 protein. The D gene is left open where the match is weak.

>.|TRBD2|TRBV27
CASSFTSGSSYEQFF
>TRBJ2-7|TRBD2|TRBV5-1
CASSPGLGYEQYF
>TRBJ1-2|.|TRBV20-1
CSAADSSGNYGYTF
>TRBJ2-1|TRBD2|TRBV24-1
CATKGLAHEQFF
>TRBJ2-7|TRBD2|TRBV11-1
CASSLAPGLALRTARYEQYF
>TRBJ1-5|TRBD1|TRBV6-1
CASSSGTGVHQPQHF
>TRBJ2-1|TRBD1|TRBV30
CAWIKGAGNEQFF
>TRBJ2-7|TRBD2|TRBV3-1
CASSPRTSGREGEQYF
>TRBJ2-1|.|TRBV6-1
CASSPRAYNEQFF
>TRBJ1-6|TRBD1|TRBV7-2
CASSSGQVNSPLHF
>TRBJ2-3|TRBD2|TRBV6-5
CVSSYISGRVDTQYF
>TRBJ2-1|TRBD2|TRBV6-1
CASSPPQGLAGGGSYNEQFF
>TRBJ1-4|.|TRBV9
CASSVAGTFNEKLFF
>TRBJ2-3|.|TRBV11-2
CASSSRLGDTQYF
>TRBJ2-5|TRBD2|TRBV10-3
CAISETSGSQGTQYF
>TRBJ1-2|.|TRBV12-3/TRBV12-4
CASSLGGLDYGYTF
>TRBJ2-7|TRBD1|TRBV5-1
CADRDRAYEQYF
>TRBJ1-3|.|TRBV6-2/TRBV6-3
CASSDPVHGRYGNTIYF
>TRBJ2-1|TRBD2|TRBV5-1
CASSPYGGSINEQFF
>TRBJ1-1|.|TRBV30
CACRPGGDTEAFF
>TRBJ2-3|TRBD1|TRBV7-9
CASSEDRATDTQYF
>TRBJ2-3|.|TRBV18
CASSPWVGDTQYF